A selection of T cell receptor beta chains follows, all from one sample in a study of blood T cell repertoires in COVID-19. Sequencing was performed with immunoSEQ multiplex PCR; in TCRdb, only in-frame clones are kept and a portion is missing. The sample records hundreds of thousands of clones, roughly four fifths being singletons. Sequencing was performed on PBMCs or T cells enriched from blood (not recorded which). The origin of the receptors is a woman aged 45-60 years who had been exposed to COVID-19. The CDR3 runs from the conserved cysteine through the conserved F or W.

length,V,J,CDR3
17,TRBV5-4,TRBJ2-1,CASSSSAGGGSYNEQFF
15,TRBV2,TRBJ1-3,CASSRSQDSGNTIYF
13,TRBV12-3/TRBV12-4,TRBJ1-2,CASSETELYGYTF
18,TRBV7-9,TRBJ2-3,CASSKLAGGTSSTDTQYF
15,TRBV6-4,TRBJ1-1,CASSPTGGPNTEAFF
15,TRBV5-1,TRBJ2-7,CASSSRLAGAYEQYF
15,TRBV5-1,TRBJ1-1,CASSPVPGQHTEAFF
14,TRBV19,TRBJ1-1,CASSIVGGRTEAFF
15,TRBV28,TRBJ1-4,CASSLGQGIREKLFF
12,TRBV10-3,TRBJ1-2,CAIKGTGGGYTF
15,TRBV7-7,TRBJ2-6,CASSLGGSGANVLTF
18,TRBV11-2,TRBJ1-3,CASSSLADIPPSGNTIYF
14,TRBV5-1,TRBJ1-4,CASSADRVEEKLFF
12,TRBV29-1,TRBJ2-5,CSVGPQEGTQYF
13,TRBV10-3,TRBJ1-1,CAISDGHDTEAFF
11,TRBV23-1,TRBJ1-5,CASSQAGTMHF
13,TRBV6-1,TRBJ2-7,CASSEVRAYEQYF